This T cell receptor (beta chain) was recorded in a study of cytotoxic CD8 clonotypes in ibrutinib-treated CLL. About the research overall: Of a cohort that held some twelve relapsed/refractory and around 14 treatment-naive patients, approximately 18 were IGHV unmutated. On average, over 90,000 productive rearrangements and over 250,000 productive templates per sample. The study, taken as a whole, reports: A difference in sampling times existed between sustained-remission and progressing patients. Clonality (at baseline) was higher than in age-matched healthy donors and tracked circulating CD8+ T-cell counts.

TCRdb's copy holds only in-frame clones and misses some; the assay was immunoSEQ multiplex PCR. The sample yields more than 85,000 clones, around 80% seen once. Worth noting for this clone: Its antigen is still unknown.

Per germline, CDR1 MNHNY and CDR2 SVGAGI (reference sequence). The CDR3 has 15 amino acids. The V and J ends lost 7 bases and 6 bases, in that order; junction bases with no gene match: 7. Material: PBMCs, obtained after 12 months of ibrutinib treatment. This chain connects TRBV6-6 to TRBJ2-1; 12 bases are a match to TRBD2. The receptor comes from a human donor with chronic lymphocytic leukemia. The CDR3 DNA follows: TGTGCCAGCAATTTGGGACTAGCGGGTATCAATGAGCAGTTCTTC. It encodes CASNLGLAGINEQFF.